Sequencing of this T cell receptor (beta chain) was carried out in a study of T-cell memory formation after mild COVID-19. Study observations and caveats: Whereas later expanders leaned CD4+, clones contracting day 15 to 85 showed a balanced CD4/CD8 makeup.

Barcoded TCR alpha and TCR beta cDNA libraries with UMIs came from 5'RACE using constant-segment primers. MiXCR, applied by TCRdb to the 5' RACE reads, yields one record per CDR3 protein. Among 550,000 to 700,000 distinct CDR3 sequences, roughly 17% were seen once, and the ten largest hold around 8.1%. Note on this clonotype: Its matching antigen is unknown.

V lost 3 bases to trimming and J lost 4 bases, with 16 bases between them. Germline V CDR1 and CDR2: SEHNR, FQNEAQ (reference sequence). The length of the CDR3 is 15 residues. Sequencing used PBMCs or a T cell subset sorted from them (not recorded which). This sequence joins TRBV7-9 and TRBJ2-7; D might be TRBD1 or TRBD2, each matching 5 bases. This TCR was sampled from an adult woman who had mild COVID-19 (a few samples of this study predate the infection). Cell type and time point are not known. As DNA, the CDR3 is TGTGCCAGCAGCTTGCCGGGACCGGCTGAGTACGAGCAGTACTTC. As protein: CASSLPGPAEYEQYF.